This T cell receptor (beta chain) derives from a study of cytomegalovirus exposure and HLA in healthy donors. CDR3 size: 13 residues. V dropped 2 bases and J dropped 5 bases, with 9 bases sitting between them. Germline CDR1 SEHNR, CDR2 FQNEAQ (reference sequence). Assay: immunoSEQ multiplex PCR; the TCRdb copy retains only in-frame clones and omits some. Seen here are about 62,000 clones, more than 85% observed once, and the top ten hold over 6.5%. Sequencing was carried out using PBMCs. The gene calls are TRBV7-9 and TRBJ1-2, with D perhaps matching TRBD1 (6 bases). This clonotype was obtained from a woman between 18 and 29 years old in good health and CMV-seropositive. The CDR3 nucleotides read TGTGCCAGCAGCTTACACAGGGAATATGGCTACACCTTC. This sequence encodes CASSLHREYGYTF.